The clone carrying this T cell receptor (beta chain) was counted a few times. Antigen unknown. The sample originates from a study of blood T cells in healthy people across ages. Germline CDR1 is SGHTA and CDR2 is FQGTGA. This CDR3 comprises 15 residues. Trimming cost V 5 bases and J 6 bases; bases outside gene matches: 11. Next came a second PCR, run for about 7 to 12 cycles, which used a sample-barcoded 5' primer along with a J-beta primer mix. TCRdb fed the 5' RACE reads into MiXCR, producing one record per CDR3 protein. The sample lists some 900,000 distinct CDR3 sequences, roughly 52% occurring once. Study results and limitations: The donors' CMV status was not determined, possibly confounding changes in expanded clonotypes. A strong correlation was found between TCR beta diversity and the percentage of naive T cells.

The TCR sequence derives from a man aged 30 to 39 in good health. Source material: blood. The V call is TRBV7-3, the J call TRBJ2-7; TRBD2 agrees at 9 bases. The CDR3 DNA is TGTGCCAGCAGCCCCACGCCGGGACTAGCAGGCGAGCAGTACTTC. Translated, it gives CASSPTPGLAGEQYF.